Sequencing of this T cell receptor beta chain was carried out in a study of blood T cell repertoires in COVID-19. Overall study context: The United States, Italy and Spain were the sources of the acute and convalescent COVID-19 samples. T cells, B-cell-depleted T cells, or PBMCs provided the cDNA or gDNA that served as material.

Trimming left V 5 bases short and J 0 bases short, with 13 bases between. This CDR3 region has 15 residues. Germline loops: CDR1 LNHDA, CDR2 SQIVND (reference sequence). Original handling: Reference gene primers were amplified, and this amplification served to estimate nucleated cell counts. Measured with immunoSEQ multiplex PCR; TCRdb has only the in-frame clones, and not every one. V and J calls plus clone size are reproduced from that table; the DNA served to infer D and trimming. The sample contains roughly 100,000 clones, 80% to 90% of which appear only once. The material sequenced was peripheral blood. The origin of this receptor is a woman aged 65 to 85 with acute or convalescent COVID-19. The V gene is TRBV19, the J gene TRBJ1-2; D unresolved. CDR3 nucleotide sequence: TGTGCCAGTAGTCCCATTCCTCCAGCTAACTATGGCTACACCTTC. This sequence encodes CASSPIPPANYGYTF.